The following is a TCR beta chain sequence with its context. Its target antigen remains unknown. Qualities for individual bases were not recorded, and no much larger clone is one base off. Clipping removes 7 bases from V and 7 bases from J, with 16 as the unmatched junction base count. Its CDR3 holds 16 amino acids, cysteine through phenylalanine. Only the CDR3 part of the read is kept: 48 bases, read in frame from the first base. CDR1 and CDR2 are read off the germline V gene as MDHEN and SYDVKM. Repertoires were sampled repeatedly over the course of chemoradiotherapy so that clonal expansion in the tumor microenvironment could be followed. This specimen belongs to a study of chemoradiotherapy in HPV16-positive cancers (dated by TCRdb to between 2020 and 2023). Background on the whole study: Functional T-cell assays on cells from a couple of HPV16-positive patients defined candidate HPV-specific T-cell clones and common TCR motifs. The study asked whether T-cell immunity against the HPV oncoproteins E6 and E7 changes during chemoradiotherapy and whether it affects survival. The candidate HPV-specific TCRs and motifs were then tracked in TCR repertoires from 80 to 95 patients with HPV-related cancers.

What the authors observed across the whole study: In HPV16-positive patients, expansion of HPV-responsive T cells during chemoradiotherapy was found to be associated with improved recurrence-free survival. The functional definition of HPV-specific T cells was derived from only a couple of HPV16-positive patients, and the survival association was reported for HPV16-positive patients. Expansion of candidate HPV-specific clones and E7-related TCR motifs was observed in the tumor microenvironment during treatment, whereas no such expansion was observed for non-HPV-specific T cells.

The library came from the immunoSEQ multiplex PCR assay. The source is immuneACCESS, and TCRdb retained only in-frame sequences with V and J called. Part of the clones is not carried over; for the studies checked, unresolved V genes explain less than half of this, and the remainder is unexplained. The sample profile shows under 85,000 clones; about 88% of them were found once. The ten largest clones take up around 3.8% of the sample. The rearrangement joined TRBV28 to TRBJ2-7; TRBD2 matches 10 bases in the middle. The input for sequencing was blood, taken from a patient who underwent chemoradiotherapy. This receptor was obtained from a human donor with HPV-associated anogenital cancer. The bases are TGTGCCAGCACTGCGACAGGGCTAGCGGGAGTAGGAGAGCAGTACTTC. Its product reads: CASTATGLAGVGEQYF.